This record looks at one TCR beta chain sequence and its context. The source of the sample is a study of blood T cell repertoires in COVID-19. The wider study: Italy, Spain and the United States were the sources of the convalescent and acute COVID-19 samples. From T cells, B-cell-depleted T cells, or PBMCs came the material, which was cDNA or gDNA.

In the authors' workflow: Amplification of reference gene primers was used by the study to estimate nucleated cell counts. Measured with immunoSEQ multiplex PCR; TCRdb has only the in-frame clones, and not every one. Clone size and the V and J calls come from that table; the DNA yielded D and trimming. The profile shows 200,000 to 300,000 clones, roughly 86% of them singletons. Trimming removed 6 bases from V and 6 bases from J; junction bases left unmatched: 6. This CDR3 comprises 15 residues. Germline CDR1 SGDLS, CDR2 YYNGEE. The sequence was collected from a man in his forties or fifties with acute or convalescent COVID-19. The chain carries TRBV9 and TRBJ2-1; 13 bases match TRBD2. Sequenced material: peripheral blood. CDR3 in DNA: TGTGCCAGCACCCGGACTAGCGGGAGCCTCAATGAGCAGTTCTTC. This translates into CASTRTSGSLNEQFF. Filled out from reference TRBV9 and TRBJ2-1, the complete variable domain reads DSGVTQTPKHLITATGQRVTLRCSPRSGDLSVYWYQQSLDQGLQFLIQYYNGEERAKGNILERFSAQQFPDLHSELNLSSLELGDSALYFCASTRTSGSLNEQFFGPGTRLTVL.